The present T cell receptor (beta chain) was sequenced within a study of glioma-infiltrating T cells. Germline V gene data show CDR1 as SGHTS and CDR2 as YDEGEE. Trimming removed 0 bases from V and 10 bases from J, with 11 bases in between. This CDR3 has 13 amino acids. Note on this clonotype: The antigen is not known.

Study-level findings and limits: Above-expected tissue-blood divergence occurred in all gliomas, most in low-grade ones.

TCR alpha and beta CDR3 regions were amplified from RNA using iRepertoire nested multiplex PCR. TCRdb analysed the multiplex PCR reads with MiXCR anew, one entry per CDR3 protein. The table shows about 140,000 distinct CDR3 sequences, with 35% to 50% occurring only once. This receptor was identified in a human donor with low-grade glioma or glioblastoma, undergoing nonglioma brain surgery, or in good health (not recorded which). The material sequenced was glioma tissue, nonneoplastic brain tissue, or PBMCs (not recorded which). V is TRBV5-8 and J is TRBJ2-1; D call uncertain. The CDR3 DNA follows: TGTGCCAGCAGCTTGGGGGGAATCTACGAGCAGTTCTTC. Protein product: CASSLGGIYEQFF.